One and the same sample provided the 22 T cell receptor beta chains below, sequenced in a study of Ad26.COV2.S vaccination and SARS-CoV-2 variants. Treatment: some 20 received Ad26.COV2.S at low or high dose, single or two shots; 5 received placebo; per-sample allocation not given. At day 63 after the first vaccine or placebo injection, samples were drawn. Measured with immunoSEQ multiplex PCR; TCRdb has only the in-frame clones, and not every one. The data show around 300,000 clones, roughly 88% seen once. Sequenced material: peripheral blood, taken in a trial of Ad26.COV2.S vaccine versus placebo. All receptors derive from a person aged 18-60 years who received the Ad26.COV2.S COVID-19 vaccine or a placebo.

This chain uses TRBV11-2 with TRBJ1-2, with D hard to call. The CDR3 length is 13 residues. V lost 6 bases and J 2 bases, leaving 10 bases between the germline ends. The germline CDR1 and CDR2 sequences are SGHAT and FQNNGV. The CDR3 DNA follows: TGTGCCAGCAGTGTGGATGGGAACTATGGCTACACCTTC. It specifies CASSVDGNYGYTF.

The rearrangement joins TRBV5-6 to TRBJ1-6; TRBD1 matches at 8 bases. V gave up 0 bases and J gave up 10 bases; unmatched junction bases: 3. The CDR3 runs 14 residues. Germline V CDR1 and CDR2: SGHDT, YYEEEE. CDR3 protein: CASSLGTGISPLHF. The CDR3 DNA follows: TGTGCCAGCAGCTTGGGGACAGGGATATCACCCCTCCACTTT.

J is TRBJ2-1 and V is TRBV7-8, with D uncertain. The CDR3 is 11 residues long. Germline CDR1 and CDR2: SGHVS and FQNEAQ. The V and J ends lost 5 bases and 10 bases respectively, with 9 bases between them. CDR3 protein: CASSREREQFF. CDR3 DNA: TGTGCCAGCAGCCGAGAAAGAGAGCAGTTCTTC.

The rearrangement links TRBV27 to TRBJ2-3; 9 nucleotides line up with TRBD1. The length of the CDR3 is 15 residues. With 3 bases clipped from V and 1 base from J, the junction kept 2 bases outside the gene matches. The germline CDR1 and CDR2 sequences are MNHEY and SMNVEV (reference sequence). The CDR3 loop reads CASSFRDRGTDTQYF. CDR3 in DNA: TGTGCCAGCAGTTTCCGGGACAGGGGCACAGATACGCAGTATTTT.

This clone was observed a single time. The V call is TRBV6-5, the J call TRBJ1-6; weak D call: TRBD1 (5 bases). Trimming pared 2 bases from V and 8 bases from J, leaving 13 bases between. The length of the CDR3 is 15 residues. Germline V CDR1 and CDR2: MNHEY, SVGAGI. CDR3 DNA: TGTGCCAGCAGTTACGGGTGGGGGTCGCATTCACCCCTCCACTTT. Its translation is CASSYGWGSHSPLHF.

J is TRBJ1-3 and V is TRBV5-1; the D is unclear. This CDR3 is 13 amino acids long. Germline V lookup: CDR1 SGHRS, CDR2 YFSETQ. Between the trimmed V and J ends, which lost 7 bases and 4 bases, there was a span of 12 bases. The CDR3 protein is CASSAGGGNTIYF. CDR3 DNA: TGCGCCAGCTCGGCAGGCGGGGGAAACACCATATATTTT. The entire variable domain, with the rest obtained from reference TRBV5-1 and TRBJ1-3, is as follows: KAGVTQTPRYLIKTRGQQVTLSCSPISGHRSVSWYQQTPGQGLQFLFEYFSETQRNKGNFPGRFSGRQFSNSRSEMNVSTLELGDSALYLCASSAGGGNTIYFGEGSWLTVV.

This chain connects TRBV12-5 to TRBJ2-1, with 11 bases fitting TRBD2. Germline CDR1 and CDR2: LGHNT and FRNRAP. CDR3 size: 20 residues. J was trimmed by 9 bases and V by 1 base; bases with no gene match: 20. CDR3 region: CASGLGPPRGLAAFWGEQFF. The CDR3 region has the DNA TGTGCTAGTGGTTTGGGACCTCCCCGGGGACTAGCGGCCTTTTGGGGTGAGCAGTTCTTC.

The chain uses TRBV5-4 and TRBJ2-3, with 15 bases identical to TRBD2. Trimming removed 4 bases from V and 6 bases from J; junction bases left unmatched: 9. The CDR3 has 17 residues. Germline-derived CDR1 and CDR2 are SGHNT and YYREEE (reference sequence). The CDR3: CASSQNSGTSGRDTQYF. Here the CDR3 DNA reads TGTGCCAGCAGCCAAAACTCGGGGACTAGCGGGAGGGATACGCAGTATTTT.

This rearrangement joins TRBV19 to TRBJ2-1; 10 bases map to TRBD1. Germline V gene sequence: CDR1 LNHDA, CDR2 SQIVND (reference sequence). The CDR3 is made up of 13 amino acids. The trim removed 10 bases at V and 7 bases at J, leaving 7 bases unmatched. Written as DNA, the CDR3 is TGTGCCATCTCGGGACAGGGGTTGAATGAGCAGTTCTTC. Translating it yields CAISGQGLNEQFF.

This chain connects TRBV9 to TRBJ2-2, with D perhaps TRBD1 or TRBD2 (6 bases each). The ends were cut back, 0 bases at V and 6 bases at J, with 9 bases in the middle. The germline V gene has CDR1 SGDLS and CDR2 YYNGEE. This CDR3 contains 14 residues. As DNA, the CDR3 is TGTGCCAGCAGCGTAGGGGGGGCCGCCGGGGAGCTGTTTTTT. Its translation: CASSVGGAAGELFF.

The sample holds one count of this clone. V usage is TRBV4-3 and J usage is TRBJ1-4, with 7 nucleotides matching TRBD1. The V gene's germline CDR1 is LGHNA and CDR2 YSLEER. CDR3 length: 17 residues. V shed 1 base, J shed 7 bases, and the junction held 12 bases outside the gene matches. CDR3 nucleotides: TGCGCCAGCAGCCAAGCCCACGGGGGGACAGTCATTGAAAAACTGTTTTTT. The encoded protein is CASSQAHGGTVIEKLFF.

The chain employs TRBV15 and TRBJ1-1; D perhaps matches TRBD1 (5 bases). The germline V gene has CDR1 LNHNV and CDR2 YYDKDF (reference sequence). This CDR3 contains 13 residues. The germline V and J ends were trimmed by 6 bases and 5 bases, with 13 bases remaining between them. For the CDR3, the DNA is TGTGCCACCAGTGAGGGCAAGGGGACTGAAGCTTTCTTT. It specifies CATSEGKGTEAFF. The full variable domain, completed using reference TRBV15 and TRBJ1-1, is DAMVIQNPRYQVTQFGKPVTLSCSQTLNHNVMYWYQQKSSQAPKLLFHYYDKDFNNEADTPDNFQSRRPNTSFCFLDIRSPGLGDTAMYLCATSEGKGTEAFFGQGTRLTVV.

This clone was seen just once. V and J are TRBV2 and TRBJ1-1; no firm D call. V shed 0 bases and J shed 5 bases, with 7 bases lying between them. This CDR3 spans 13 amino acids. The germline gives CDR1 SNHLY, CDR2 FYNNEI. This chain's CDR3 is CASSEATGTEAFF. The CDR3 DNA reads as TGTGCCAGCAGTGAAGCTACGGGGACTGAAGCTTTCTTT.

In its sample, this clone was seen once. The V and J genes are TRBV7-8 and TRBJ2-1; 11 bases match TRBD2. CDR1 is SGHVS and CDR2 is FQNEAQ in the germline V gene. The ends lost 5 bases at V and 2 bases at J; junction bases unmatched: 5. The CDR3 is made up of 16 amino acids. Here the CDR3 reads CASSPGTSGPYNEQFF. Here the CDR3 DNA reads TGTGCCAGCAGCCCCGGGACTAGCGGACCCTACAATGAGCAGTTCTTC.

V gene TRBV19 combines with J gene TRBJ1-5; D gene ambiguous. CDR3 size: 15 residues. CDR1 LNHDA and CDR2 SQIVND come from the germline V gene (reference sequence). The V gene lost 8 bases and the J gene lost 0 bases, with 14 bases spanning the gap. CDR3 sequence (DNA): TGTGCCAGTTTCTCGCGAGGTTATAGCAATCAGCCCCAGCATTTT. This sequence encodes CASFSRGYSNQPQHF.

This rearrangement joins TRBV15 to TRBJ2-3; the D gene is possibly TRBD2 (5 bases). Trimming removed 3 bases at V and 3 bases at J, with 10 bases between. The CDR3 is 14 amino acids. Germline V gene lookup returns CDR1 LNHNV and CDR2 YYDKDF (reference sequence). This CDR3 is CATSRVRGTDTQYF. DNA for the CDR3: TGTGCCACCAGCAGGGTTCGGGGAACAGATACGCAGTATTTT. The full variable domain, completed using reference TRBV15 and TRBJ2-3, is DAMVIQNPRYQVTQFGKPVTLSCSQTLNHNVMYWYQQKSSQAPKLLFHYYDKDFNNEADTPDNFQSRRPNTSFCFLDIRSPGLGDTAMYLCATSRVRGTDTQYFGPGTRLTVL.

J is TRBJ2-1 and V is TRBV15; D is possibly TRBD1 (6 bases). V was shortened by 1 base and J by 9 bases, with 10 bases between the two germline ends. The CDR3 is made up of 13 amino acids. Germline V gene data show CDR1 as LNHNV and CDR2 as YYDKDF (reference sequence). For the CDR3, the DNA is TGTGCCACCAGCAGAGTCAGAGGGGGTGAGCAGTTCTTC. Translation gives CATSRVRGGEQFF.

The gene calls are TRBV6-5 and TRBJ1-5, with D possibly matching TRBD1 (5 bases). Germline values: CDR1 MNHEY, CDR2 SVGAGI. The CDR3 covers 14 residues. Trimming removed 8 bases from V and 0 bases from J, with 11 bases in between. As DNA, the CDR3 is TGTGCCAGCGGGGACTTGAATAGCAATCAGCCCCAGCATTTT. Protein sequence: CASGDLNSNQPQHF.

This rearrangement joins TRBV29-1 to TRBJ2-3, with TRBD1 identical over 10 bases. This CDR3 spans 16 amino acids. Germline V gene data show CDR1 as SQVTM and CDR2 as ANQGSEA. V lost 0 bases to trimming and J lost 4 bases; unmatched junction nucleotides: 7. CDR3 sequence: CSVEEGLGQGADTQYF. The CDR3 nucleotides are TGCAGCGTTGAAGAGGGGTTAGGACAGGGGGCAGATACGCAGTATTTT.

Of note for this clone: One junction end does not reproduce the germline sequence, and a read error may be involved. The V gene is TRBV29-1, the J gene TRBJ2-1; the match to TRBD2 covers 7 bases. Germline V gene data show CDR1 as SQVTM and CDR2 as ANQGSEA. There are 12 residues in the CDR3. The CDR3 sequence: CSGDRAGNERFF. CDR3 nucleotide sequence: TGCAGCGGGGACCGAGCGGGGAATGAGCGGTTCTTC.

The gene calls are TRBV28 and TRBJ1-2, with D uncertain. This CDR3 is built from 12 residues. The germline V gene has CDR1 MDHEN and CDR2 SYDVKM. Trimming shortened V by 8 bases and J by 0 bases, and 7 bases separated the two germline ends. The CDR3 region is CASSVANYGYTF. CDR3 nucleotide sequence: TGTGCCAGCTCGGTAGCTAACTATGGCTACACCTTC.

CDR3 sequence reads: CARDNEKLFF. The CDR3 coding sequence is TGTGCTAGGGATAATGAAAAACTGTTTTTT. V gene TRBV12-5 combines with J gene TRBJ1-4; D unresolved. V was cut by 9 bases and J by 4 bases, with 3 bases left in between. The germline V gene encodes CDR1 LGHNT and CDR2 FRNRAP. CDR3 length: 10 amino acids.